The T cell receptor beta chain described here comes from a study of T cell changes during pregnancy in multiple sclerosis. Germline CDR1 SGHNT, CDR2 YENEEA. This CDR3 spans 13 amino acids. The V end was cut by 1 base, the J end by 1 base, with 4 bases between. Sequencing was performed with immunoSEQ multiplex PCR; in TCRdb, only in-frame clones are kept and a portion is missing. The sample has roughly 40,000 clones, around 94% seen once; the top ten hold over 1.5%. The material sequenced was peripheral blood, taken in the third trimester of pregnancy. This receptor was taken from a female donor with multiple sclerosis, enrolled in a pregnancy study. The J gene is TRBJ1-1, the V gene TRBV11-3; D unclear. CDR3 DNA: TGTGCCAGCAGCTTAGGAGGGAACACTGAAGCTTTCTTT. As protein: CASSLGGNTEAFF.